Sequencing of this TCR beta chain was carried out in a study of cytomegalovirus exposure and HLA in healthy donors. Primers included in the PCR were 60 Vbeta and 13 Jbeta primers. Clones were sequenced by immunoSEQ multiplex PCR, and TCRdb holds only the in-frame ones, with some missing. Seen here are around 50,000 clones, around 81% observed once, and the top ten hold about 7.8%. V was pared by 1 base and J by 4 bases, with 7 bases between. The CDR3 contains 13 residues. Germline CDR1 reads SGHNT; CDR2 reads YENEEA. This clonotype was obtained from a man aged 25 to 40 in good health and CMV-seropositive. Sequenced material: PBMCs. The J gene is TRBJ1-1, the V gene TRBV11-3; D is unclear. The CDR3 here is CASSLVTGTEAFF. In nucleotides, the CDR3 is TGTGCCAGCAGCTTAGTCACTGGCACTGAAGCTTTCTTT.